Each of the 24 T cell receptor beta chains below was sequenced from the same sample in a study of cytomegalovirus exposure and HLA in healthy donors. Both 60 Vbeta primers and 13 Jbeta primers went into the PCR. Libraries were prepared by immunoSEQ multiplex PCR; TCRdb keeps only in-frame clonotypes and omits some of them. The sample lists some 100,000 clones; 60% to 75% were seen once. The sample taken for sequencing was PBMCs. These receptors were collected from a woman aged 70-85 years in good health and CMV-seropositive.

V usage is TRBV19 and J usage is TRBJ2-7; 7 bases agree with TRBD1. Germline-derived CDR1 and CDR2 are LNHDA and SQIVND (reference sequence). The CDR3 covers 12 residues. J was trimmed by 6 bases and V by 4 bases; bases with no gene match: 3. CDR3 residues: CASSTTGSEQYF. CDR3 in DNA: TGTGCCAGTAGTACGACAGGGTCCGAGCAGTACTTC.

J is TRBJ2-2 and V is TRBV12-5; D may be TRBD2 (5 bases). The CDR3 sequence is 20 residues long. Germline CDR1 LGHNT, CDR2 FRNRAP. Trimming stripped 6 bases from V and 0 bases from J, with 26 bases between. CDR3 residues: CASGLVRGFGANANTGELFF. CDR3 in DNA: TGTGCTAGTGGCCTAGTCAGAGGGTTTGGTGCAAATGCGAACACCGGGGAGCTGTTTTTT.

In its sample, this clone was seen once. The J gene is TRBJ1-2, the V gene TRBV7-8; D is uncertain. The germline gives CDR1 SGHVS, CDR2 FQNEAQ. CDR3 length: 12 residues. V gave up 5 bases and J gave up 2 bases, with 6 bases separating them. CDR3 bases: TGTGCCAGCAGCCGAGAGAACTATGGCTACACCTTC. Protein sequence: CASSRENYGYTF.

V gene TRBV4-1 combines with J gene TRBJ1-1; D call uncertain. V was cut by 2 bases and J by 5 bases, with 21 bases left in between. Germline lookup yields CDR1 MGHRA and CDR2 YSYEKL. The CDR3 spans 17 residues. The CDR3 bases are TGCGCCAGCAGCCAATTCCGGGATTGGAGGGTCCAAACTGAAGCTTTCTTT. Translated: CASSQFRDWRVQTEAFF.

This chain links TRBV29-1 with TRBJ2-1, with 7 bases that match TRBD2. The CDR3 has 15 amino acids. In germline, CDR1 is SQVTM, CDR2 ANQGSEA. V shed 7 bases and J 0 bases; nucleotides not matched to a gene: 9. CDR3 in DNA: TGCAGCGCTCCCTTTGGCGGGAGCTCCTACAATGAGCAGTTCTTC. Amino acids: CSAPFGGSSYNEQFF.

V is TRBV4-3 and J is TRBJ2-7, with 12 bases fitting TRBD1. The CDR3 runs to 16 residues. Germline-derived CDR1 and CDR2 are LGHNA and YSLEER. The J segment lost 6 bases and the V segment lost 2 bases, leaving 8 bases of the junction unmatched. Written as DNA, the CDR3 is TGCGCCAGCAGCCAACTCCGGGACAGGGGGCTGAGCGAGCAGTACTTC. It translates to CASSQLRDRGLSEQYF.

The chain links TRBV5-4 to TRBJ2-5; 10 bases are a match to TRBD1. The CDR3 length is 14 residues. The germline CDR1 and CDR2 sequences are SGHNT and YYREEE (reference sequence). V lost 4 bases to trimming and J lost 6 bases; unmatched junction nucleotides: 6. The CDR3 sequence is CASSTRQGAKTQYF. Written as DNA, the CDR3 is TGTGCCAGCAGCACAAGACAGGGGGCGAAGACCCAGTACTTC. The complete variable domain, with remaining parts taken from reference TRBV5-4 and TRBJ2-5, reads ETGVTQSPTHLIKTRGQQVTLRCSSQSGHNTVSWYQQALGQGPQFIFQYYREEENGRGNFPPRFSGLQFPNYSSELNVNALELDDSALYLCASSTRQGAKTQYFGPGTRLLVL.

The chain has TRBV7-9 and TRBJ1-3; D call uncertain. CDR3 length: 15 amino acids. The V and J ends lost 5 bases and 2 bases respectively, with 13 bases between them. CDR1 SEHNR and CDR2 FQNEAQ come from the germline V gene (reference sequence). The CDR3 here is CASSPPGGPGNTIYF. CDR3 DNA: TGTGCCAGCAGCCCACCAGGAGGTCCTGGAAACACCATATATTTT.

This clone occurred once. This rearrangement joins TRBV5-4 to TRBJ1-4; D gene uncertain. The germline CDR1 and CDR2 sequences are SGHNT and YYREEE (reference sequence). Trimming left V 0 bases short and J 8 bases short, with 11 bases between. The CDR3 runs 14 residues. The CDR3 here is CASSLGGFKEKLFF. DNA of the CDR3: TGTGCCAGCAGCTTGGGAGGCTTTAAGGAAAAACTGTTTTTT. Together with reference TRBV5-4 and TRBJ1-4, the CDR3 gives the full variable domain: ETGVTQSPTHLIKTRGQQVTLRCSSQSGHNTVSWYQQALGQGPQFIFQYYREEENGRGNFPPRFSGLQFPNYSSELNVNALELDDSALYLCASSLGGFKEKLFFGSGTQLSVL.

The chain carries TRBV28 and TRBJ2-7, with 7 bases matching TRBD2. The V gene end was trimmed by 4 bases and the J gene end by 0 bases; junction bases not matched to a gene: 12. The V gene's germline CDR1 is MDHEN and CDR2 SYDVKM. This CDR3 region has 17 residues. The CDR3 coding sequence is TGTGCCAGCAGTTATTCTTGGGGAGGGGAAGGCTCCTACGAGCAGTACTTC. Its translation is CASSYSWGGEGSYEQYF.

The chain has TRBV10-1 and TRBJ2-1; 10 nucleotides match TRBD1. Germline CDR1 WNHNN, CDR2 SYGVQD (reference sequence). V was pared by 10 bases and J by 10 bases, with 16 bases of the junction left unmatched. The CDR3 is 15 residues long. For the CDR3, the DNA is TGCGCCACGCTTACCCACCGGGACAGGGGTCTAGAGCAGTTCTTC. This gives the protein CATLTHRDRGLEQFF.

The chain carries TRBV10-1 and TRBJ2-5, with a possible D match to TRBD2 (6 bases). Trimming removed 3 bases at V and 5 bases at J, with 10 bases between. Germline CDR1 reads WNHNN; CDR2 reads SYGVQD (reference sequence). The CDR3 spans 13 residues. The chain's CDR3 is CASSETSRETQYF. CDR3 nucleotides: TGCGCCAGCAGTGAAACTAGCCGCGAGACCCAGTACTTC.

The chain combines TRBV9 with TRBJ2-1, with 8 nucleotides matching TRBD1. Germline CDR1 SGDLS, CDR2 YYNGEE. CDR3 length: 15 amino acids. V lost 4 bases to trimming and J lost 3 bases; unmatched junction nucleotides: 6. The CDR3 is CASSPQGAYYNEQFF. CDR3 nucleotide sequence: TGTGCCAGCAGCCCTCAGGGGGCGTACTACAATGAGCAGTTCTTC.

This chain links TRBV18 with TRBJ2-5; 7 bases align to TRBD1. CDR1 and CDR2 (germline): KGHSH, LQKENI. V gave up 6 bases and J gave up 3 bases; unmatched junction bases: 4. The CDR3 is made up of 13 amino acids. The CDR3 DNA sequence: TGTGCCAGCTCTGGGACAGTGAAAGAGACCCAGTACTTC. This encodes CASSGTVKETQYF.

The V and J genes are TRBV5-4 and TRBJ2-2; 12 nucleotides match TRBD2. The junction had 6 bases not matched to a gene; V was cut back by 4 bases and J by 5 bases. CDR1 and CDR2 from the germline V gene are SGHNT and YYREEE (reference sequence). This CDR3 has 16 amino acids. CDR3 DNA: TGTGCCAGCAGCCCCGAGACTAGCGGGGGAACCGGGGAGCTGTTTTTT. It yields the protein CASSPETSGGTGELFF.

The gene calls are TRBV2 and TRBJ1-5; D perhaps matches TRBD1 (5 bases). Trimming stripped 6 bases from V and 4 bases from J, with 19 bases between. Germline CDR1 and CDR2: SNHLY and FYNNEI. The CDR3 covers 16 residues. The chain's CDR3 is CASSRAQGIRNQPQHF. In DNA, the CDR3 is TGTGCCAGCAGCCGAGCCCAGGGAATCCGGAATCAGCCCCAGCATTTT.

This chain links TRBV5-6 with TRBJ1-5, with D unresolved. The CDR3 runs to 12 residues. V was cut by 4 bases and J by 4 bases, with 6 bases left in between. Germline lookup yields CDR1 SGHDT and CDR2 YYEEEE. The CDR3 here is CASSAVNQPQHF. As DNA, the CDR3 is TGTGCCAGCAGCGCAGTAAATCAGCCCCAGCATTTT.

Written as DNA, the CDR3 is TGTGCCAGCAGTTTATCAACAGGGTTCCGGCTCAATGAGCAGTTCTTC. Amino acids: CASSLSTGFRLNEQFF. The chain couples TRBV27 to TRBJ2-1; D possibly corresponds to TRBD1 (6 bases). The germline V gene encodes CDR1 MNHEY and CDR2 SMNVEV (reference sequence). The V end lost 0 bases, the J end lost 6 bases, and 15 bases lay between the germline ends. CDR3 length equals 16 residues.

The rearrangement joins TRBV7-9 to TRBJ2-7, with D perhaps matching TRBD1 (5 bases). In germline, CDR1 is SEHNR, CDR2 FQNEAQ (reference sequence). Trimming removed 3 bases at V and 2 bases at J, with 8 bases between. The CDR3 is 13 residues long. Here the CDR3 reads CASSFSGTYEQYF. CDR3 bases: TGTGCCAGCAGCTTCTCAGGGACCTACGAGCAGTACTTC.

J is TRBJ1-2 and V is TRBV7-9; the match to TRBD1 covers 10 bases. Germline V gene lookup returns CDR1 SEHNR and CDR2 FQNEAQ (reference sequence). J was trimmed by 14 bases and V by 3 bases; bases with no gene match: 9. The CDR3 is made up of 13 amino acids. CDR3 protein: CASSFGTGVHYTF. The DNA for the CDR3 is TGTGCCAGCAGCTTCGGGACAGGGGTGCATTATACCTTC. The complete variable domain, with remaining parts taken from reference TRBV7-9 and TRBJ1-2, reads DTGVSQNPRHKITKRGQNVTFRCDPISEHNRLYWYRQTLGQGPEFLTYFQNEAQLEKSRLLSDRFSAERPKGSFSTLEIQRTEQGDSAMYLCASSFGTGVHYTFGSGTRLTVV.

J is TRBJ2-3 and V is TRBV27; possibly TRBD2 for D (5 bases). Germline values: CDR1 MNHEY, CDR2 SMNVEV (reference sequence). This CDR3 region has 14 residues. V lost 5 bases and J lost 3, with 12 bases in between. DNA for the CDR3: TGTGCCAGCAGTCTAGCAGGTCGGACAGATACGCAGTATTTT. This translates into CASSLAGRTDTQYF.

This chain uses TRBV11-2 with TRBJ2-1; 7 nucleotides align to TRBD2. Per the germline V gene, CDR1 is SGHAT and CDR2 is FQNNGV. V lost 1 base, J lost 0 bases, and 0 bases stayed unmatched. CDR3 size: 15 residues. This chain's CDR3 is CASSLGGSSYNEQFF. The CDR3 DNA is TGTGCCAGCAGCTTAGGCGGGAGCTCCTACAATGAGCAGTTCTTC.

Regarding this clone: One end of the junction fails to match germline, which may point to a read error. DNA for the CDR3: TGTGCTAGCAGCTTATCGCCCGGAGCCACAGATACGCAGTATTTT. Amino acids: CASSLSPGATDTQYF. This rearrangement joins TRBV7-7 to TRBJ2-3, with no clear D. CDR3 length: 15 amino acids. From germline, CDR1 is SSHAT and CDR2 FNYEAQ (reference sequence).

This clone was seen more than once but under ten times. The chain combines TRBV2 with TRBJ1-6, with D unresolved. The CDR3 is made up of 13 amino acids. The ends were cut back, 7 bases at V and 8 bases at J, with 12 bases in the middle. Germline CDR1 and CDR2: SNHLY and FYNNEI. This CDR3 reads CASNQLPDSPLHF. CDR3 DNA sequence: TGTGCCAGCAATCAACTACCCGATTCACCCCTCCACTTT.